This TCR beta chain was recovered during a study of blood T cell repertoires in COVID-19. Across the study: The samples span acute and convalescent COVID-19 from the United States, Italy and Spain. The analysed material was cDNA or gDNA that came from T cells, B-cell-depleted T cells, or PBMCs.

The J segment lost 5 bases and the V segment lost 5 bases, leaving 2 bases of the junction unmatched. Germline CDR1 ENHRY, CDR2 SYGVKD. This CDR3 contains 12 residues. Data came from immunoSEQ multiplex PCR; TCRdb stores just in-frame clones and leaves some out. The sample holds about 200,000 clones, roughly 91% seen once. Recruits, aged about 18 to 95 years, lived in 24 US areas. Which cohort a participant joined came from the clinical history participants gave. The sample taken for sequencing was PBMCs or T cells enriched from blood (not recorded which). This chain joins TRBV10-3 and TRBJ1-1, with 7 positions matching TRBD1. This TCR derives from a woman in her twenties or thirties with acute COVID-19. This CDR3 is CAISTGVTEAFF. The CDR3 bases are TGTGCCATCAGTACAGGGGTTACTGAAGCTTTCTTT.